The rows below give T cell receptor beta chains drawn from one sample of a study of radiotherapy plus CTLA-4 blockade in lung cancer. Only in-frame clones appear in the TCRdb table, and some are missing; sequencing was by immunoSEQ multiplex PCR. The table has roughly 62,000 clones, roughly 77% seen once; the top ten hold less than 5.5%. Source: peripheral blood, taken from a patient treated with radiotherapy plus ipilimumab. These TCRs come from a human donor with non-small cell lung cancer who had a complete response to radiotherapy plus ipilimumab. Both conserved end residues are part of each CDR3. A D gene is named only where the DNA matches it firmly. Where a row states a size, it is once, few, many or the class of an expanded clone; other rows omit it.

j_gene: TRBJ2-5; abundance: -; v_gene: TRBV18; d_gene: TRBD2; CDR3nt: TGTGCCAGCTCACCACCGACGGGAGGGCCGGGGACCCAGTACTTC; CDR3aa: CASSPPTGGPGTQYF
j_gene: TRBJ1-2; abundance: -; v_gene: TRBV18; d_gene: -; CDR3nt: TGTGCCAGCCCACCCGAAAACTGGGTGAACTATGGCTACACCTTC; CDR3aa: CASPPENWVNYGYTF
j_gene: TRBJ1-2; abundance: -; v_gene: TRBV5-8; d_gene: TRBD1; CDR3nt: TGTGCCAGCAGCGGTGGACAGGGAATTGGCTACACCTTC; CDR3aa: CASSGGQGIGYTF
j_gene: TRBJ2-7; abundance: -; v_gene: TRBV6-5; d_gene: -; CDR3nt: TGTGCCAGCAAGCGAGCCTCAGCCTCCGAGCAGTACTTC; CDR3aa: CASKRASASEQYF
j_gene: TRBJ2-7; abundance: -; v_gene: TRBV10-1; d_gene: -; CDR3nt: TGCGCCAGCAGTGGTGCAGTGGGGGGAACCTACGAGCAGTACTTC; CDR3aa: CASSGAVGGTYEQYF
j_gene: TRBJ2-6; abundance: -; v_gene: TRBV11-3; d_gene: -; CDR3nt: TGTGCCAGCAGTGGATGGGGCGCTGGGGCCAACGTCCTGACTTTC; CDR3aa: CASSGWGAGANVLTF
j_gene: TRBJ2-2; abundance: few; v_gene: TRBV10-3; d_gene: -; CDR3nt: TGTGCCATCACCGCGGGCACGAACACCGGGGAGCTGTTTTTT; CDR3aa: CAITAGTNTGELFF
j_gene: TRBJ1-2; abundance: -; v_gene: TRBV6-5; d_gene: -; CDR3nt: TGTGCCAGCAGTTACGATTCCCAGTTTTACTATGGCTACACCTTC; CDR3aa: CASSYDSQFYYGYTF
j_gene: TRBJ1-2; abundance: -; v_gene: TRBV29-1; d_gene: -; CDR3nt: TGCAGCGTTGAGACAGCCCCCCATGGCTACACCTTC; CDR3aa: CSVETAPHGYTF
j_gene: TRBJ1-4; abundance: -; v_gene: TRBV4-1; d_gene: -; CDR3nt: TGCGCCAGCAGCCAAAGGGGCACGGGGGACGTTGGGAAACTGTTTTTT; CDR3aa: CASSQRGTGDVGKLFF
j_gene: TRBJ1-1; abundance: -; v_gene: TRBV6-5; d_gene: -; CDR3nt: TGTGCCAGCAGTGAAGGGGGAGGAGACACTGAAGCTTTCTTT; CDR3aa: CASSEGGGDTEAFF
j_gene: TRBJ2-5; abundance: -; v_gene: TRBV5-1; d_gene: TRBD2; CDR3nt: TGCGCCAGCACTAGCGGGGGGGAGACCCAGTACTTC; CDR3aa: CASTSGGETQYF
j_gene: TRBJ2-2; abundance: -; v_gene: TRBV25-1; d_gene: TRBD1; CDR3nt: TGTGCCAGCAGCGAGGGACAGCAACTCACCGGGGAGCTGTTTTTT; CDR3aa: CASSEGQQLTGELFF
j_gene: TRBJ1-1; abundance: -; v_gene: TRBV18; d_gene: -; CDR3nt: TGTGCCAGCTCACCGAACATGGCTTCGAACACTGAAGCTTTCTTT; CDR3aa: CASSPNMASNTEAFF
j_gene: TRBJ1-2; abundance: -; v_gene: TRBV7-2; d_gene: -; CDR3nt: TGTGCCAGCAGCTTAGGTCAGGGGACCTATGGCTACACCTTC; CDR3aa: CASSLGQGTYGYTF
j_gene: TRBJ1-2; abundance: few; v_gene: TRBV6-4; d_gene: -; CDR3nt: TGTGCCAGCAAGCAAGGGGAAAGGGCCTATGGCTACACCTTC; CDR3aa: CASKQGERAYGYTF
j_gene: TRBJ2-3; abundance: -; v_gene: TRBV2; d_gene: TRBD2; CDR3nt: TGTGCCAGCAGTGCCAGGACTAGCCCCAGCACAGATACGCAGTATTTT; CDR3aa: CASSARTSPSTDTQYF
j_gene: TRBJ2-3; abundance: once; v_gene: TRBV9; d_gene: -; CDR3nt: TGTGCCAGCAGCGCCGTAAGGGCGACAGATACGCAGTATTTT; CDR3aa: CASSAVRATDTQYF
j_gene: TRBJ2-1; abundance: -; v_gene: TRBV7-8; d_gene: TRBD1; CDR3nt: TGTGCCAGCAGCCAACGCGGACAGGGGGCAAAAGAGCAGTTCTTC; CDR3aa: CASSQRGQGAKEQFF
j_gene: TRBJ1-2; abundance: few; v_gene: TRBV10-2; d_gene: -; CDR3nt: TGCGCCAGCAGTGAGTCCCAGGAATTTAACTATGGCTACACCTTC; CDR3aa: CASSESQEFNYGYTF
j_gene: TRBJ2-7; abundance: -; v_gene: TRBV5-4; d_gene: TRBD2; CDR3nt: TGTGCCAGCAGCCCTGGAGGGCTAGCGGGGTATTACGAGCAGTACTTC; CDR3aa: CASSPGGLAGYYEQYF
j_gene: TRBJ1-2; abundance: -; v_gene: TRBV15; d_gene: TRBD1; CDR3nt: TGTGCCACCAGCAGAGATTACACAGGGGGAGCTATCACCTTC; CDR3aa: CATSRDYTGGAITF
j_gene: TRBJ1-4; abundance: -; v_gene: TRBV5-1; d_gene: -; CDR3nt: TGCGCCAGCAGCTTCGGGGGAACTAATGAAAAACTGTTTTTT; CDR3aa: CASSFGGTNEKLFF
j_gene: TRBJ2-5; abundance: -; v_gene: TRBV29-1; d_gene: TRBD1; CDR3nt: TGCAGCGTTGGGGACAGAAAAGAGACCCAGTACTTC; CDR3aa: CSVGDRKETQYF
j_gene: TRBJ1-2; abundance: -; v_gene: TRBV7-9; d_gene: -; CDR3nt: TGTGCCAGCAGCTTAGCTAGTTACAGACGATCTAACTATGGCTACACCTTC; CDR3aa: CASSLASYRRSNYGYTF
j_gene: TRBJ1-5; abundance: -; v_gene: TRBV5-5; d_gene: TRBD1; CDR3nt: TGTGCCAGCAGCAGACAGGGAGTAAACAATCAGCCCCAGCATTTT; CDR3aa: CASSRQGVNNQPQHF
j_gene: TRBJ2-1; abundance: -; v_gene: TRBV7-2; d_gene: -; CDR3nt: TGTGCCAGCAGCCTTCAGGGAGGCACCGGTAGCTCCTACAATGAGCAGTTCTTC; CDR3aa: CASSLQGGTGSSYNEQFF
j_gene: TRBJ2-5; abundance: -; v_gene: TRBV6-1; d_gene: -; CDR3nt: TGTGCCAGCAGTGTTCAAAAAAGGGGGGGTCAAGAGACCCAGTACTTC; CDR3aa: CASSVQKRGGQETQYF
j_gene: TRBJ2-5; abundance: -; v_gene: TRBV4-3; d_gene: TRBD2; CDR3nt: TGCGCCAGCAGCCAAGATAGGGGGGCCGGGGGGGGTGGAGAGACCCAGTACTTC; CDR3aa: CASSQDRGAGGGGETQYF
j_gene: TRBJ2-1; abundance: -; v_gene: TRBV7-2; d_gene: -; CDR3nt: TGTGCCAGCAGCTTTTCAACTAGTGGTATCGGTGAGCAGTTCTTC; CDR3aa: CASSFSTSGIGEQFF
j_gene: TRBJ1-2; abundance: -; v_gene: TRBV28; d_gene: -; CDR3nt: TGTGCCAGCAGTTCGACGGAGTCCTACACCTTC; CDR3aa: CASSSTESYTF
j_gene: TRBJ1-3; abundance: -; v_gene: TRBV27; d_gene: -; CDR3nt: TGTGCCAGCAGTCCTCTGGACAGAAACTCTGGAAACACCATATATTTT; CDR3aa: CASSPLDRNSGNTIYF
j_gene: TRBJ2-5; abundance: -; v_gene: TRBV5-1; d_gene: TRBD1; CDR3nt: TGCGCCAGCAGCGAGGGACAGGGGAGGGGGACCCAGTACTTC; CDR3aa: CASSEGQGRGTQYF
j_gene: TRBJ2-7; abundance: -; v_gene: TRBV10-1; d_gene: -; CDR3nt: TGCGCCAGCAGTGATCCGGGGATCAGCGACGAGCAGTACTTC; CDR3aa: CASSDPGISDEQYF
j_gene: TRBJ2-1; abundance: -; v_gene: TRBV4-2; d_gene: -; CDR3nt: TGTGCCAGCAGCCAGAGCGGACCAGCCAGTGAGCAGTTCTTC; CDR3aa: CASSQSGPASEQFF
j_gene: TRBJ2-7; abundance: -; v_gene: TRBV14; d_gene: -; CDR3nt: TGTGCCAGCAGCCAAGGAACAGGAATGACCTACGAGCAGTACTTC; CDR3aa: CASSQGTGMTYEQYF
j_gene: TRBJ1-1; abundance: -; v_gene: TRBV5-6; d_gene: -; CDR3nt: TGTGCCAGCAGCTTGGAAGGCAGGAGGGTAAGGGTGAACACTGAAGCTTTCTTT; CDR3aa: CASSLEGRRVRVNTEAFF
j_gene: TRBJ2-5; abundance: -; v_gene: TRBV6-1; d_gene: TRBD1; CDR3nt: TGTGCCAGCGGGGACAGGGCCGGGGAGACCCAGTACTTC; CDR3aa: CASGDRAGETQYF
j_gene: TRBJ1-1; abundance: -; v_gene: TRBV9; d_gene: TRBD1; CDR3nt: TGTGCCAGCAGCGGAAGACAGGGTGCGAACACTGAAGCTTTCTTT; CDR3aa: CASSGRQGANTEAFF
j_gene: TRBJ1-2; abundance: -; v_gene: TRBV28; d_gene: -; CDR3nt: TGTGCCAGCAGTCGAGGGGGAGGGACTAACTATGGCTACACCTTC; CDR3aa: CASSRGGGTNYGYTF
j_gene: TRBJ2-1; abundance: -; v_gene: TRBV19; d_gene: TRBD1; CDR3nt: TGTGCCAGTAGTATAGCATTGACAGGGTACAATGAGCAGTTCTTC; CDR3aa: CASSIALTGYNEQFF
j_gene: TRBJ2-2; abundance: -; v_gene: TRBV29-1; d_gene: -; CDR3nt: TGCAGCGTTGCGTTTGGGGAGACCGGGGAGCTGTTTTTT; CDR3aa: CSVAFGETGELFF
j_gene: TRBJ2-2; abundance: -; v_gene: TRBV28; d_gene: TRBD1; CDR3nt: TGTGCCACCCCGGGACAGGGGAACACCGGGGAGCTGTTTTTT; CDR3aa: CATPGQGNTGELFF
j_gene: TRBJ1-6; abundance: -; v_gene: TRBV18; d_gene: -; CDR3nt: TGTGCCAGCTCACTGGCAGGTGGGCGGGTATTCTTCTCACCCCTCCACTTT; CDR3aa: CASSLAGGRVFFSPLHF
j_gene: TRBJ1-2; abundance: -; v_gene: TRBV4-1; d_gene: TRBD1; CDR3nt: TGCGCCAGCAGCCAAGATTCGACAGGGTACTATGGCTACACCTTC; CDR3aa: CASSQDSTGYYGYTF
j_gene: TRBJ2-5; abundance: -; v_gene: TRBV4-1; d_gene: -; CDR3nt: TGCGCCAGCAGCCAAACTGGGTCTCGGGAGACCCAGTACTTC; CDR3aa: CASSQTGSRETQYF
j_gene: TRBJ1-6; abundance: -; v_gene: TRBV30; d_gene: -; CDR3nt: TGTGCCTGGGGGACGGAGCGAACCCTCCACTTT; CDR3aa: CAWGTERTLHF
j_gene: TRBJ1-2; abundance: -; v_gene: TRBV30; d_gene: -; CDR3nt: TGTGCCTGGAGTGTTGGTGCCTCGGGCTACACCTTC; CDR3aa: CAWSVGASGYTF
j_gene: TRBJ1-6; abundance: -; v_gene: TRBV19; d_gene: TRBD1; CDR3nt: TGTGCCAGTAGAGGGCAGGGGGGTAGTTCACCCCTCCACTTT; CDR3aa: CASRGQGGSSPLHF
j_gene: TRBJ2-2; abundance: -; v_gene: TRBV7-6; d_gene: -; CDR3nt: TGTGCCAGCAGCTTAGATCCGGGTAACACCGGGGAGCTGTTTTTT; CDR3aa: CASSLDPGNTGELFF
j_gene: TRBJ1-1; abundance: -; v_gene: TRBV11-3; d_gene: -; CDR3nt: TGTGCCAGCAGTTCGGACAGAACGAACACTGAAGCTTTCTTT; CDR3aa: CASSSDRTNTEAFF
j_gene: TRBJ1-2; abundance: -; v_gene: TRBV6-5; d_gene: -; CDR3nt: TGTGCCAGCAGTCCGCCCAAAGGGGGTGGCTACACCTTC; CDR3aa: CASSPPKGGGYTF
j_gene: TRBJ2-1; abundance: -; v_gene: TRBV7-2; d_gene: -; CDR3nt: TGTGCCAGCAGCTTAGCGAGGGGGGGGTGGAATGAGCAGTTCTTC; CDR3aa: CASSLARGGWNEQFF
j_gene: TRBJ2-3; abundance: -; v_gene: TRBV7-9; d_gene: TRBD1; CDR3nt: TGTGCCAGCAACCAGGGGGACCAGGGGTCGACAGATACGCAGTATTTT; CDR3aa: CASNQGDQGSTDTQYF
j_gene: TRBJ2-1; abundance: -; v_gene: TRBV27; d_gene: -; CDR3nt: TGTGCCAGCAGGATTTATTATCAGCAGTTCTTC; CDR3aa: CASRIYYQQFF